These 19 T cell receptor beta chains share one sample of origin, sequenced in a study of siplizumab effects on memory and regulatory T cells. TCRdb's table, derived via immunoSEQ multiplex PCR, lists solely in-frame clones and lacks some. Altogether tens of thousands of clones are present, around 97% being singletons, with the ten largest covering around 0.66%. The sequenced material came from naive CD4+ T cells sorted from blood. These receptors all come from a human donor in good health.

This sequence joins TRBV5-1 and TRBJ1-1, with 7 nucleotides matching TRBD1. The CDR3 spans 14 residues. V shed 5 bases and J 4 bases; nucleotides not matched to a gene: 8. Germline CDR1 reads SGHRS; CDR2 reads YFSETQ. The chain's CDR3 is CASRYRGESTEAFF. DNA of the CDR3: TGCGCCAGCAGGTACAGGGGAGAGAGCACTGAAGCTTTCTTT.

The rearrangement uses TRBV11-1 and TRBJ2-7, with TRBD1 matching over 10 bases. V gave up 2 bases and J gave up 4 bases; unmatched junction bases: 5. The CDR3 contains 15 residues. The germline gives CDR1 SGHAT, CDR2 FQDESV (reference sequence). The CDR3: CASSLMDRGRYEQYF. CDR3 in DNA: TGTGCCAGCAGCTTAATGGACAGGGGGAGGTACGAGCAGTACTTC.

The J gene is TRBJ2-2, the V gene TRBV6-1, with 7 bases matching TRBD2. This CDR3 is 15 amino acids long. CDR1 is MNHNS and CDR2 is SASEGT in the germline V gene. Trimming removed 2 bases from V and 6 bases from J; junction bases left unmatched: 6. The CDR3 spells CASSEPAGASGELFF. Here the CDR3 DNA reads TGTGCCAGCAGTGAACCGGCGGGAGCCTCCGGGGAGCTGTTTTTT.

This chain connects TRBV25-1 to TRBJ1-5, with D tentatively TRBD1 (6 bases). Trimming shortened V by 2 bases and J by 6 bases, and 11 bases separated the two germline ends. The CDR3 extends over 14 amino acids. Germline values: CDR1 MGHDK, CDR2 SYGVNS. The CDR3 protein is CASSETGLGQPQHF. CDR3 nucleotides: TGTGCCAGCAGTGAAACAGGGTTAGGTCAGCCCCAGCATTTT.

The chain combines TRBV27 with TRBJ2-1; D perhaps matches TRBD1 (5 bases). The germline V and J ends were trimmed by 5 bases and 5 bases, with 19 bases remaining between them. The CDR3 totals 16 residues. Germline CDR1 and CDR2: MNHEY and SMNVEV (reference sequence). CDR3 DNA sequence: TGTGCCAGCAGTCGCAGGGTCCCTTTAAATGACAATGAGCAGTTCTTC. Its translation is CASSRRVPLNDNEQFF.

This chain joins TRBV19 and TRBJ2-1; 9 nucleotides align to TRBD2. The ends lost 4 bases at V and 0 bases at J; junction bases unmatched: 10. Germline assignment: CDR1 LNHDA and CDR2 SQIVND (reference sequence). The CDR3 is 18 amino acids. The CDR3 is CASSNANSGGRSYNEQFF. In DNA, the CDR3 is TGTGCCAGTAGTAATGCAAATAGCGGGGGACGCTCCTACAATGAGCAGTTCTTC.

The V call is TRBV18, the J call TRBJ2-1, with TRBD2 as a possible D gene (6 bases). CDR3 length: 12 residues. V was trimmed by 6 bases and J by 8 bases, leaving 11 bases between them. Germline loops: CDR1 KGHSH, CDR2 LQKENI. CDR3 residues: CASSPGSHEQFF. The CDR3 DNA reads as TGTGCCAGCTCCCCCGGGAGCCATGAGCAGTTCTTC.

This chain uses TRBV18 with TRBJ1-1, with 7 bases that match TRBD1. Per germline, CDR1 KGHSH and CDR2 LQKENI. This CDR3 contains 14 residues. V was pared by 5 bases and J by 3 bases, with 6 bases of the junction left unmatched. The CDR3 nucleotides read TGTGCCAGCTCATCGCAGGGGGTTTACACTGAAGCTTTCTTT. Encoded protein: CASSSQGVYTEAFF.

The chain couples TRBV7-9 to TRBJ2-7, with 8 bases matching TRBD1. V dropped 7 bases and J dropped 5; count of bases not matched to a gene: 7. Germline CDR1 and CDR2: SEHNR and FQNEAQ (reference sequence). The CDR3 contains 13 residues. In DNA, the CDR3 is TGTGCCAGCACCAGCCAGGGGGCCCACGAGCAGTACTTC. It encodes CASTSQGAHEQYF.

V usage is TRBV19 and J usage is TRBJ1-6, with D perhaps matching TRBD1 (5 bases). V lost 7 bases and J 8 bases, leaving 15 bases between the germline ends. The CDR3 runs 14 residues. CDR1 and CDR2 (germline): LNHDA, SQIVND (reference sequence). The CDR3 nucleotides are TGTGCCAGTACCGAGGGACGGGATTATTCACCCCTCCACTTT. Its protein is CASTEGRDYSPLHF.

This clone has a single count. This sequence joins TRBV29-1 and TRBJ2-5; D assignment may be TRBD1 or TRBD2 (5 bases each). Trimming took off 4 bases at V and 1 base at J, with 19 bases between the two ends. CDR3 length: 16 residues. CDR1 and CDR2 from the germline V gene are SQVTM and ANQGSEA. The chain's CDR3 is CSVGGGRVGTQETQYF. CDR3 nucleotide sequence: TGCAGCGTTGGCGGCGGCAGGGTAGGGACCCAAGAGACCCAGTACTTC.

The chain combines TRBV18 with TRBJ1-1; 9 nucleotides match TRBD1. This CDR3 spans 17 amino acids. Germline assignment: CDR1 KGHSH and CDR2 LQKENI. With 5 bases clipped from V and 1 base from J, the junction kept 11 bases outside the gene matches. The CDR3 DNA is TGTGCCAGCTCAGCTATTACCCCGGGACAGGGGAACACTGAAGCTTTCTTT. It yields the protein CASSAITPGQGNTEAFF.

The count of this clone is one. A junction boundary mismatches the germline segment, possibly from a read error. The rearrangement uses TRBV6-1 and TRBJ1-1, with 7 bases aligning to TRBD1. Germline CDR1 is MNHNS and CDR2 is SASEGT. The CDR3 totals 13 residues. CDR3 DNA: TGTGCCATCAGTGGGGGACAGCACACTGAAGCTTTCTTT. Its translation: CAISGGQHTEAFF.

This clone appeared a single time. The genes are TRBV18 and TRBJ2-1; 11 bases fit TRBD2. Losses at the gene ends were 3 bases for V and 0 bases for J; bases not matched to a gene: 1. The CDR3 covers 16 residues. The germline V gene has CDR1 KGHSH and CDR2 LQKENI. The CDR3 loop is CASSPTSGVSYNEQFF. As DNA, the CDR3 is TGTGCCAGCTCACCGACTAGCGGGGTCTCCTACAATGAGCAGTTCTTC.

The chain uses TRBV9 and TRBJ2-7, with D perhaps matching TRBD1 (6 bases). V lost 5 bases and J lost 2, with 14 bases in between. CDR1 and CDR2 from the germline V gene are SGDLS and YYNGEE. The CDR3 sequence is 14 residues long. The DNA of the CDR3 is TGTGCCAGCAGTGCTATGGACAGAACCTACGAGCAGTACTTC. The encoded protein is CASSAMDRTYEQYF.

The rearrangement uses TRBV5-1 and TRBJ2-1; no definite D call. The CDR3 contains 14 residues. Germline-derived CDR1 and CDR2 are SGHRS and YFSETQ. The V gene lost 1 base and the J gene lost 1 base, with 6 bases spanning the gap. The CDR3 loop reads CASSLRRSYNEQFF. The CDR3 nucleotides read TGCGCCAGCAGCTTGAGGCGGTCCTACAATGAGCAGTTCTTC. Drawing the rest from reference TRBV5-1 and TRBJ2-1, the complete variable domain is KAGVTQTPRYLIKTRGQQVTLSCSPISGHRSVSWYQQTPGQGLQFLFEYFSETQRNKGNFPGRFSGRQFSNSRSEMNVSTLELGDSALYLCASSLRRSYNEQFFGPGTRLTVL.

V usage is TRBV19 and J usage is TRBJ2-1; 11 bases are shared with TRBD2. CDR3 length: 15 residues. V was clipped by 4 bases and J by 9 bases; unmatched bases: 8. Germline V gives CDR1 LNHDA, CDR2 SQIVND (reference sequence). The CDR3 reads CASSTLAGGGAEQFF. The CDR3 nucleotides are TGTGCCAGTAGTACCCTAGCGGGAGGAGGAGCTGAGCAGTTCTTC.

CDR3 in DNA: TGCGCCAGCAGCTCGGAGCGGGGCCCGGGCTTCGAGCAGTACTTC. The encoded protein is CASSSERGPGFEQYF. The chain carries TRBV5-1 and TRBJ2-7; 7 bases align to TRBD2. Trimming took 3 bases from V and 6 from J; bases not matched to a gene: 12. Germline CDR1 is SGHRS and CDR2 is YFSETQ. The CDR3 is made up of 15 amino acids.

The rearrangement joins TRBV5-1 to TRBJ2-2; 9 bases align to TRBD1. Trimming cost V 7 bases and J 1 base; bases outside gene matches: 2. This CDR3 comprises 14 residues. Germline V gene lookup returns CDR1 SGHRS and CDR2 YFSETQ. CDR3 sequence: CASAGQGNTGELFF. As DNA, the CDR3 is TGCGCCAGCGCGGGACAGGGGAACACCGGGGAGCTGTTTTTT.